These T cell receptor beta chains were read from a single sample in a study of beta chain features in type 1 diabetes. Only in-frame clones appear in the TCRdb table, and some are missing; sequencing was by immunoSEQ multiplex PCR. The table records about 250,000 clones, roughly a tenth of them present only once. The sequenced material came from naive CD4+ T cells from blood. The receptors were gathered from a man under 40 with type 1 diabetes. Both conserved end residues are trimmed from each CDR3.

V gene	CDR3 length	J gene	CDR3 protein
TRBV4-1	16	TRBJ2-2	ASSQGGLAGVNTGELF
TRBV18	12	TRBJ1-6	ASSLGQGRSPLH
TRBV29-1	10	TRBJ2-7	SVEVWGREQY
TRBV11-2	13	TRBJ1-6	ASSLRTADNSPLH
TRBV9	13	TRBJ2-1	ASSVADSLYNEQF
TRBV5-6	14	TRBJ2-1	ASSLSQDSSYNEQF
TRBV19	13	TRBJ1-2	ASSTTGTGKRGYT
TRBV9	11	TRBJ1-2	ASSVEGGAGYT
TRBV19	11	TRBJ2-5	ASSGSGQETQY
TRBV6-1	11	TRBJ2-7	ASKKGQAYEQY
TRBV29-1	9	TRBJ1-6	SVEVGRGLH
TRBV9	12	TRBJ2-3	ASSVDPLGDTQY
TRBV30	12	TRBJ1-6	AWSGTTGDSPLH
TRBV4-3	14	TRBJ2-1	ASSQGRGPSPNEQF
TRBV10-3	12	TRBJ2-7	AISDPGGSYEQY
TRBV7-8	12	TRBJ1-4	ASSLSTVYEKLF